Shown below are 3 T cell receptor beta chains from a single sample sequenced in a study of cytomegalovirus exposure and HLA in healthy donors. With 60 Vbeta and 13 Jbeta primers, the PCR was carried out. Assay used: immunoSEQ multiplex PCR; TCRdb lists only in-frame clones, some missing. The table records some 110,000 clones, around 85% of them present only once. Sequencing was carried out using PBMCs. The receptors derive from a man aged 30-40 years in good health and CMV-seronegative.

This clone has just a few counts. The rearrangement uses TRBV19 and TRBJ2-1; 11 bases align to TRBD2. Losses at the gene ends were 1 base for V and 0 bases for J; bases not matched to a gene: 5. Germline CDR1 reads LNHDA; CDR2 reads SQIVND (reference sequence). This CDR3 has 18 residues. In nucleotides, the CDR3 is TGTGCCAGTAGTATAGCGCGTACTAGCGGGGGCTCCTACAATGAGCAGTTCTTC. Protein sequence: CASSIARTSGGSYNEQFF.

J is TRBJ2-7 and V is TRBV10-3, with 9 nucleotides matching TRBD2. Trimming removed 7 bases from V and 1 base from J; junction bases left unmatched: 11. Germline lookup yields CDR1 ENHRY and CDR2 SYGVKD. CDR3 size: 16 residues. The CDR3 spells CAIMPGGAGGSYEQYF. The CDR3 DNA reads TGTGCCATCATGCCAGGGGGAGCGGGGGGATCCTACGAGCAGTACTTC.

This sequence joins TRBV28 and TRBJ2-7; tentative D call: TRBD1 (6 bases). In germline, CDR1 is MDHEN, CDR2 SYDVKM. V lost 8 bases and J 0 bases, leaving 8 bases between the germline ends. CDR3 length: 12 amino acids. CDR3 amino acids: CASGQSSYEQYF. CDR3 nucleotide sequence: TGTGCCAGCGGACAGAGCTCCTACGAGCAGTACTTC.